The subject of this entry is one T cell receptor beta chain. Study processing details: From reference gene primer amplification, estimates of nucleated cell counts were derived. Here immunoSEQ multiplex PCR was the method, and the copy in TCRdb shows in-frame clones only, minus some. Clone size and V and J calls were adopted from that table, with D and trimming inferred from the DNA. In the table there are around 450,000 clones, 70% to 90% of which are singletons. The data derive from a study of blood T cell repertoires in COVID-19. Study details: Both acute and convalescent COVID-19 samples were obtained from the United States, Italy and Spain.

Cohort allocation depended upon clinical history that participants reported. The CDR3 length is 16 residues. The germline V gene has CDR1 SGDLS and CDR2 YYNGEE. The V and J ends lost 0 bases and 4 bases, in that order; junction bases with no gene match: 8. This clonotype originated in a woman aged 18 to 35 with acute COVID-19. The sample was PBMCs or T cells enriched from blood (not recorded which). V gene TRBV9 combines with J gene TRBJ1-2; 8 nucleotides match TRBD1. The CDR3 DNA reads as TGTGCCAGCAGCGTAGATTTGGCTGACAGGGGCTATGGCTACACCTTC. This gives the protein CASSVDLADRGYGYTF.